These T cell receptor beta chains were read from a single sample in a study of blood T cell repertoires in COVID-19. Some clones are missing from TCRdb's copy, which holds only in-frame ones; the method was immunoSEQ multiplex PCR. The table records 25,000 to 35,000 clones, more than 80% of them present only once. Sequencing was carried out using peripheral blood. Every receptor here comes from a woman of 80 years or more with acute or convalescent COVID-19. Each CDR3 is given with its conserved first and last residue. Fields, in order: V gene, J gene, D gene, clone size, CDR3 DNA, CDR3 protein. D genes are given only for firm matches. Not all rows give a size; the values are once, few, many and, for expanded clones, a class.

TRBV6-5	TRBJ1-2	TRBD1	-	TGTGCCAGCAGTTTAGGGGGCGGCTACACCTTC	CASSLGGGYTF
TRBV28	TRBJ2-2	-	few	TGTGCCAGCAGTTTAGGGGTACAGGTGTCCACCGGGGAGCTGTTTTTT	CASSLGVQVSTGELFF
TRBV20-1	TRBJ2-5	TRBD2	-	TGCAGTGCTAGTGAATTGGCCGGGGGGTACCAAGAGACCCAGTACTTC	CSASELAGGYQETQYF
TRBV5-1	TRBJ2-5	TRBD1	-	TGCGCCAGCAGCTTGACCGACAGGGAAGAGACCCAGTACTTC	CASSLTDREETQYF
TRBV7-6	TRBJ2-7	TRBD2	-	TGTGCCAGCAGCCCTTCCTCTAGCGGGAGGGAGCAGTACTTC	CASSPSSSGREQYF
TRBV27	TRBJ2-5	TRBD2	-	TGTGCCAGTCGGGGGGAGGGCCGGGAGACCCAGTACTTC	CASRGEGRETQYF
TRBV4-3	TRBJ1-2	-	once	TGCGCCAGCAGCCAAGATTTAACAGTCCTATTGGGCTACACCTTC	CASSQDLTVLLGYTF
TRBV24-1	TRBJ2-3	-	-	TGTGCCACCAGTGATTTTGGCAGGGTGTGGGGTAGCACAGATACGCAGTATTTT	CATSDFGRVWGSTDTQYF
TRBV12-5	TRBJ2-7	TRBD2	-	TGTGCTAGTGGTTTGGCGACTAGCGATCGCTCCTACGAGCAGTACTTC	CASGLATSDRSYEQYF
TRBV15	TRBJ1-5	-	-	TGTGCCACTGGCGACGGTGGGCGCAATCAGCCCCAGCATTTT	CATGDGGRNQPQHF
TRBV19	TRBJ2-3	-	once	TGTGCCAGTAGTATATCGGGACAAGAGGTGACAGATACGCAGTATTTT	CASSISGQEVTDTQYF
TRBV18	TRBJ1-1	-	-	TGTGCCAGCTCACCTTCGACTCTTGCTATGAACACTGAAGCTTTCTTT	CASSPSTLAMNTEAFF
TRBV7-2	TRBJ2-1	TRBD1	-	TGTGCCAGCAGGCCCACAGGGGCCTACAATGAGCAGTTCTTC	CASRPTGAYNEQFF
TRBV10-1	TRBJ2-7	TRBD1	-	TGCGCCAGCAGTGAGTATTCGGGACAGGAATCCTACGAGCAGTACTTC	CASSEYSGQESYEQYF
TRBV27	TRBJ2-2	TRBD2	-	TGTGCCAGCAGTTTACTAGCGGGCCTCACCGGGGAGCTGTTTTTT	CASSLLAGLTGELFF
TRBV5-1	TRBJ1-1	-	few	TGCGCCAGCAGCCTGGGACTTCAAAACACTGAAGCTTTCTTT	CASSLGLQNTEAFF
TRBV28	TRBJ1-4	TRBD1	-	TGTGCCAGCAGTATCCGACAGGGCCGGGTTGAAAAACTGTTTTTT	CASSIRQGRVEKLFF
TRBV6-5	TRBJ1-1	-	-	TGTGCCGCCCAGGGTTACACTGAAGCTTTCTTT	CAAQGYTEAFF
TRBV6-5	TRBJ1-4	TRBD1	-	TGTGCCAGCCGCAGGGGACAGGTGAATGAAAAACTGTTTTTT	CASRRGQVNEKLFF
TRBV5-1	TRBJ1-5	TRBD1	-	TGCGCCAGCAGCTTGGGACAGGGGGGCCTCAATCAGCCCCAGCATTTT	CASSLGQGGLNQPQHF
TRBV3-1/TRBV3-2	TRBJ2-2	TRBD2	-	TGTGCCAGCAGACCCACTAGCGGGGGACGAGGCACCGGGGAGCTGTTTTTT	CASRPTSGGRGTGELFF
TRBV20-1	TRBJ1-6	-	-	TGCAGTGCTAGTTCAGCCTATAATTCACCCCTCCACTTT	CSASSAYNSPLHF
TRBV24-1	TRBJ2-1	TRBD2	-	TGTGCCACCAGTGTAGCGGGCTCCTACAATGAGCAGTTCTTC	CATSVAGSYNEQFF
TRBV24-1	TRBJ2-3	-	once	TGTGCCACCAGTGACTGGGGGGGCCCAGATACGCAGTATTTT	CATSDWGGPDTQYF
TRBV12-3/TRBV12-4	TRBJ2-1	-	few	TGTGCCAGCAGCCCTTACGGGGGGCCTCAGTTCTTC	CASSPYGGPQFF
TRBV10-3	TRBJ2-7	TRBD1	-	TGTGCCATCAGGGGGGACAGCCCCTACGAGCAGTACTTC	CAIRGDSPYEQYF
TRBV14	TRBJ1-1	-	once	TGTGCCAGCACCTCGGAGGGAGGAACTGAAGCTTTCTTT	CASTSEGGTEAFF
TRBV10-3	TRBJ2-1	TRBD2	-	TGTGCCATCAGACAATCCGGGGGGAATGAGCAGTTCTTC	CAIRQSGGNEQFF
TRBV6-4	TRBJ2-7	-	-	TGTGCCAGCAGTGACAGCTTCAAGCAGTACTTC	CASSDSFKQYF
TRBV27	TRBJ1-2	-	-	TGTGCCAGCAGCCGGTCTGGCGGGGTTGGCAATGGCTACACCTTC	CASSRSGGVGNGYTF
TRBV28	TRBJ2-1	TRBD2	-	TGTGCCAGCAGACACTCCAGCGGGAGCCGGAATGAGCAGTTCTTC	CASRHSSGSRNEQFF
TRBV7-9	TRBJ1-5	TRBD1	once	TGTGCCAGCAGCTTAGAGGACAGGGTCAATCAGCCCCAGCATTTT	CASSLEDRVNQPQHF
TRBV9	TRBJ1-1	-	-	TGTGCCAGCAGCGTAGACACAGTAAACACTGAAGCTTTCTTT	CASSVDTVNTEAFF
TRBV4-3	TRBJ2-4	-	-	TGCGCCAGCAGCCATACAGGGCCCAAAAACATTCAGTACTTC	CASSHTGPKNIQYF
TRBV7-8	TRBJ2-5	-	once	TGTGCCAGCACCGTAAAAGAGACCCAGTACTTC	CASTVKETQYF
TRBV18	TRBJ1-4	-	-	TGTGCCAGCTCACCCGACAGGTTTGTGGAAAAACTGTTTTTT	CASSPDRFVEKLFF
TRBV6-4	TRBJ1-5	-	-	TGTGCCAGCAGTGACAGGGCGGGCCAGCCCCAGCATTTT	CASSDRAGQPQHF
TRBV11-3	TRBJ1-1	-	-	TGTGCCAGCAGCTTATGGGGGGGGACTGAAGCTTTCTTT	CASSLWGGTEAFF
TRBV7-9	TRBJ2-5	TRBD2	-	TGTGCCAGCAGCCTGCCCCTAGCGGGAGGGAGGGGGACCCAGTACTTC	CASSLPLAGGRGTQYF
TRBV2	TRBJ1-3	TRBD1	-	TGTGCCAGCGGGACAGCTGGAAACACCATATATTTT	CASGTAGNTIYF
TRBV10-3	TRBJ2-7	TRBD2	-	TGTGCCATCTCGCGAGTGGGAGGGCTCAGCTCCTACGAGCAGTACTTC	CAISRVGGLSSYEQYF
TRBV7-2	TRBJ1-1	-	-	TGTGCCAGCAGCCCCTCGGGCAGGGGTGCTGAAGCTTTCTTT	CASSPSGRGAEAFF
TRBV7-3	TRBJ1-3	TRBD1	-	TGTGCCAGCAGCTTGTGGGGCAGGGGGCAGGGAAACACCATATATTTT	CASSLWGRGQGNTIYF
TRBV5-1	TRBJ2-1	TRBD2	once	TGCGCCAGCAGCTGGGAGCGGGGGGACTACAATGAGCAGTTCTTC	CASSWERGDYNEQFF
TRBV11-3	TRBJ1-1	-	-	TGTGCCAGCAGCTGGGGGCGGGGGTCAACTGAAGCTTTCTTT	CASSWGRGSTEAFF
TRBV2	TRBJ1-2	TRBD1	-	TGTGCCAGCAGTCTTGGACAGGCCAACTATGGCTACACCTTC	CASSLGQANYGYTF